This T cell receptor (beta chain) was captured by sequencing in a study of blood T cell repertoires in COVID-19. Only one count was recorded for this clone. The CDR3 is made up of 16 amino acids. J was trimmed by 8 bases and V by 2 bases; bases with no gene match: 8. Germline loops: CDR1 MNHEY, CDR2 SMNVEV (reference sequence). Produced via immunoSEQ multiplex PCR; TCRdb's table is partial and in-frame only. This table holds 65,000 to 85,000 clones, around 90% found once. The TCR sequence derives from a human donor in a cohort sampled during active COVID-19. J is TRBJ1-4 and V is TRBV27, with 10 bases that match TRBD1. The material sequenced was peripheral blood. The CDR3 spells CASSLARQGAGEKLFF. The CDR3 bases are TGTGCCAGCAGTTTAGCCCGACAGGGGGCAGGGGAAAAACTGTTTTTT. Full variable domain (remainder filled in from reference TRBV27 and TRBJ1-4): EAQVTQNPRYLITVTGKKLTVTCSQNMNHEYMSWYRQDPGLGLRQIYYSMNVEVTDKGDVPEGYKVSRKEKRNFPLILESPSPNQTSLYFCASSLARQGAGEKLFFGSGTQLSVL.